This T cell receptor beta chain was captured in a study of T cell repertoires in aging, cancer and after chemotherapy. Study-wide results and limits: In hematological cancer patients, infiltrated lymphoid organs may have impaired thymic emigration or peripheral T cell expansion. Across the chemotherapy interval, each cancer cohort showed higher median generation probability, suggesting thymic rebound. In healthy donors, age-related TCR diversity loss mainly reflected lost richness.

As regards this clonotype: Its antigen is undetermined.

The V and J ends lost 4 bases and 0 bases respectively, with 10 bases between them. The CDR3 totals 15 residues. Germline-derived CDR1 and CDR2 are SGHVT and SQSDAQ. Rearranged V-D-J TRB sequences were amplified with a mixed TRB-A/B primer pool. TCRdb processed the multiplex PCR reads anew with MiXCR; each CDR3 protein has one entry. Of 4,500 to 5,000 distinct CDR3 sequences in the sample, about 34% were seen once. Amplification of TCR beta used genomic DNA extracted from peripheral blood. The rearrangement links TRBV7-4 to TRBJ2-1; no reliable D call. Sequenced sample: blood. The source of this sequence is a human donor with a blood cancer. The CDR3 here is CASSSNPSSYNEQFF. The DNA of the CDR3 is TGTGCCAGCAGCTCGAACCCGAGCTCCTACAATGAGCAGTTCTTC.